A single sample is the source of the 21 T cell receptor beta chains below, sequenced in a study of shared clonotypes between healthy human individuals. CD45RO-negative, CCR7-selected cells formed the naive CD8 fraction, which excluded terminally differentiated effector memory CD45RA+ cells. Repertoires were generated with immunoSEQ multiplex PCR, while TCRdb's copy carries only in-frame clones and drops some. Here the sample spans nearly 2 million clones, over 85% being singletons. Sequenced sample: naive CD8+ T cells sorted from blood. Source of these receptors: a man younger than 35 in good health.

The V and J genes are TRBV7-9 and TRBJ2-3; TRBD2 agrees at 14 bases. Losses at the gene ends were 6 bases for V and 0 bases for J; bases not matched to a gene: 11. The germline V gene encodes CDR1 SEHNR and CDR2 FQNEAQ (reference sequence). The CDR3 runs 19 residues. As DNA, the CDR3 is TGTGCCAGCAGACTAGGAGTGACTAGCGGGAGGGCTAGCACAGATACGCAGTATTTT. This encodes CASRLGVTSGRASTDTQYF.

This chain connects TRBV29-1 to TRBJ2-3; 12 nucleotides agree with TRBD1. Germline-derived CDR1 and CDR2 are SQVTM and ANQGSEA. This CDR3 spans 14 amino acids. The ends lost 5 bases at V and 4 bases at J; junction bases unmatched: 4. CDR3: CSVLGTGGPDTQYF. For the CDR3, the DNA is TGCAGCGTTTTGGGGACAGGGGGCCCAGATACGCAGTATTTT.

The chain recombines TRBV4-3 with TRBJ2-1; 11 positions match TRBD1. From germline, CDR1 is LGHNA and CDR2 YSLEER. The CDR3 loop spans 18 amino acids. V lost 1 base and J lost 7; bases outside the gene matches: 12. The CDR3 sequence: CASSQVWPGTGGGNEQFF. The CDR3 nucleotides are TGCGCCAGCAGCCAAGTATGGCCCGGGACAGGGGGTGGAAATGAGCAGTTCTTC.

This clone was counted a single time. This chain joins TRBV19 and TRBJ2-1, with 7 nucleotides matching TRBD2. The CDR3 extends over 15 amino acids. CDR1 is LNHDA and CDR2 is SQIVND in the germline V gene (reference sequence). Trimming removed 5 bases from V and 4 bases from J; junction bases left unmatched: 8. The CDR3 sequence is CASSLYSGPYNEQFF. The DNA of the CDR3 is TGTGCCAGTAGTCTTTATAGCGGGCCTTACAATGAGCAGTTCTTC.

Comment on this clone: Other nucleotide sequences in the sample specify the same CDR3. The chain uses TRBV4-1 and TRBJ2-3; D call uncertain. The germline V gene has CDR1 MGHRA and CDR2 YSYEKL. Trimming shortened V by 0 bases and J by 6 bases, and 4 bases separated the two germline ends. CDR3 length equals 12 residues. For the CDR3, the DNA is TGCGCCAGCAGCCAAGATAGGGATACGCAGTATTTT. Translated: CASSQDRDTQYF.

The rearrangement uses TRBV6-6 and TRBJ2-1; 8 bases agree with TRBD2. V dropped 2 bases and J dropped 3; count of bases not matched to a gene: 0. Germline lookup yields CDR1 MNHNY and CDR2 SVGAGI (reference sequence). The CDR3 has 14 amino acids. In DNA, the CDR3 is TGTGCCAGCAGTTACGCGGGAGGCTACAATGAGCAGTTCTTC. It codes for CASSYAGGYNEQFF.

This clone was seen a single time. The chain is built from TRBV9 and TRBJ1-2; 11 positions match TRBD1. Trimming at V came to 2 bases and at J to 5 bases, leaving 5 bases not matched to a gene. Germline CDR1 reads SGDLS; CDR2 reads YYNGEE. This CDR3 spans 15 amino acids. The CDR3 DNA sequence: TGTGCCAGCAGCGTCTCGGGACAGGGGGTATATGGCTACACCTTC. This codes for CASSVSGQGVYGYTF.

The chain uses TRBV27 and TRBJ2-7; D remains unclear. Per the germline V gene, CDR1 is MNHEY and CDR2 is SMNVEV (reference sequence). CDR3 length: 14 residues. Trimming shortened V by 2 bases and J by 2 bases, and 10 bases separated the two germline ends. CDR3 residues: CASSLRFLAYEQYF. The CDR3 DNA is TGTGCCAGCAGTTTAAGGTTCCTTGCCTACGAGCAGTACTTC.

V is TRBV7-8 and J is TRBJ1-6, with 11 bases that match TRBD1. CDR1 is SGHVS and CDR2 is FQNEAQ in the germline V gene. V shed 5 bases and J 10 bases; nucleotides not matched to a gene: 4. The CDR3 has 14 residues. The CDR3 DNA follows: TGTGCCAGCAGCAAGGACAGGGGGCGATCACCCCTCCACTTT. It yields the protein CASSKDRGRSPLHF. The entire variable domain, with the rest obtained from reference TRBV7-8 and TRBJ1-6, is as follows: GAGVSQSPRYKVAKRGQDVALRCDPISGHVSLFWYQQALGQGPEFLTYFQNEAQLDKSGLPSDRFFAERPEGSVSTLKIQRTQQEDSAVYLCASSKDRGRSPLHFGNGTRLTVT.

V is TRBV5-1 and J is TRBJ1-1; TRBD1 is a possible D gene (5 bases). The CDR3 runs to 18 residues. The V and J ends lost 0 bases and 2 bases respectively, with 20 bases between them. Germline V gene data show CDR1 as SGHRS and CDR2 as YFSETQ. The CDR3 reads CASSLEGPPIGYNTEAFF. CDR3 coding DNA: TGCGCCAGCAGCTTGGAGGGGCCCCCTATTGGTTACAACACTGAAGCTTTCTTT.

A word on this clone: The same CDR3 can be traced to other DNA sequences in this sample. The chain is built from TRBV6-1 and TRBJ1-1; D is possibly TRBD1 (5 bases). V was cut by 1 base and J by 2 bases, with 14 bases left in between. This CDR3 is built from 16 residues. Per the germline V gene, CDR1 is MNHNS and CDR2 is SASEGT. CDR3 in amino acids: CASSEVRGGGNTEAFF. The CDR3 bases are TGTGCCAGCAGTGAAGTTAGGGGAGGTGGAAACACTGAAGCTTTCTTT.

This chain connects TRBV28 to TRBJ2-5; possibly TRBD1 for D (5 bases). CDR1 is MDHEN, CDR2 SYDVKM, per germline. This CDR3 is built from 14 residues. The V end lost 3 bases, the J end lost 1 base, and 9 bases lay between the germline ends. CDR3 sequence reads: CASSLLDIQETQYF. Written as DNA, the CDR3 is TGTGCCAGCAGTTTGCTGGACATCCAAGAGACCCAGTACTTC.

The chain uses TRBV27 and TRBJ2-7, with D unresolved. The germline V gene has CDR1 MNHEY and CDR2 SMNVEV (reference sequence). Trimming stripped 5 bases from V and 5 bases from J, with 10 bases between. This CDR3 contains 12 residues. The CDR3, as DNA: TGTGCCAGCAGTGACCGAGCAGACGAGCAGTACTTC. It is translated as CASSDRADEQYF.

This rearrangement joins TRBV15 to TRBJ2-2; D possibly corresponds to TRBD1 (6 bases). Between the trimmed V and J ends, which lost 0 bases and 6 bases, there was a span of 17 bases. Per the germline V gene, CDR1 is LNHNV and CDR2 is YYDKDF (reference sequence). CDR3 length equals 17 residues. CDR3 nucleotide sequence: TGTGCCACCAGCAGAGACTTGGGGCAGGGGCACGCCGGGGAGCTGTTTTTT. Its protein product is CATSRDLGQGHAGELFF.

The chain uses TRBV2 and TRBJ2-7; TRBD1 matches at 8 bases. V lost 6 bases and J lost 6; bases outside the gene matches: 7. CDR1 is SNHLY and CDR2 is FYNNEI in the germline V gene. This CDR3 region has 13 residues. This chain's CDR3 is CASSKGQDPEQYF. The CDR3, as DNA: TGTGCCAGCAGCAAGGGACAGGACCCCGAGCAGTACTTC.

V usage is TRBV6-1 and J usage is TRBJ2-7; the D gene is possibly TRBD2 (6 bases). The ends were cut back, 6 bases at V and 3 bases at J, with 15 bases in the middle. CDR3 size: 14 residues. Looked up from germline, CDR1 is MNHNS and CDR2 is SASEGT. The chain's CDR3 is CASRVDRDFYEQYF. CDR3 nucleotides: TGTGCCAGCAGAGTAGATAGGGACTTCTACGAGCAGTACTTC.

This chain links TRBV29-1 with TRBJ2-1, with D unclear. The germline CDR1 and CDR2 sequences are SQVTM and ANQGSEA. The CDR3 has 10 residues. V was trimmed by 5 bases and J by 6 bases, leaving 5 bases between them. This chain's CDR3 is CSVISNEQFF. The CDR3 DNA sequence: TGCAGCGTTATCAGCAATGAGCAGTTCTTC.

To note about this clone: The same CDR3 also results from other DNA sequences found in this sample. The chain joins TRBV4-1 to TRBJ2-7; no definite D call. V was shortened by 1 base and J by 0 bases, with 10 bases between the two germline ends. CDR1 is MGHRA and CDR2 is YSYEKL in the germline V gene. There are 15 residues in the CDR3. CDR3 sequence (DNA): TGCGCCAGCAGCCAAGGAGGTAGCCCCTCCTACGAGCAGTACTTC. This encodes CASSQGGSPSYEQYF.

V is TRBV30 and J is TRBJ1-5; D might be TRBD1 (6 bases). Between the trimmed V and J ends, which lost 4 bases and 5 bases, there was a span of 12 bases. The V gene's germline CDR1 is GTSNPN and CDR2 SVGIG (reference sequence). The CDR3 runs 13 residues. The CDR3 DNA reads as TGTGCCTGGACCCAGGGGATCTATCAGCCCCAGCATTTT. Protein product: CAWTQGIYQPQHF.

The table lists this clone with a count of one. The chain couples TRBV30 to TRBJ2-7; a weak D match, TRBD1 (5 bases). The germline V gene encodes CDR1 GTSNPN and CDR2 SVGIG (reference sequence). The CDR3 spans 14 residues. V was trimmed by 7 bases and J by 1 base, leaving 17 bases between them. This CDR3 reads CASLTQGKSYEQYF. The CDR3 DNA is TGTGCCTCTCTGACTCAGGGAAAGTCCTACGAGCAGTACTTC.

CDR3 in DNA: TGTGCCAGCAGTTGGTCGGGGGGGAACACAGATACGCAGTATTTT. Protein product: CASSWSGGNTDTQYF. V usage is TRBV27 and J usage is TRBJ2-3, with TRBD2 matching over 8 bases. Germline V CDR1 and CDR2: MNHEY, SMNVEV (reference sequence). With V trimmed by 4 bases and J by 2 bases, 5 bases remained unmatched. The CDR3 runs to 15 residues.